Presented here are 11 T cell receptor beta chains from one specimen sequenced in a study of shared clonotypes between healthy human individuals. Naivety among CD8 cells was defined by CD45RO negativity and positive CCR7 selection, thereby excluding terminally differentiated effector memory CD45RA+ cells. TCRdb's copy holds only in-frame clones and misses some; the assay was immunoSEQ multiplex PCR. The repertoire has about 2,100,000 clones, 93% of them found once; the top ten carry about 1.5%. Sequences were obtained from naive CD8+ T cells from PBMCs. The receptor set was obtained from a man aged 18 to 30 in good health. Some clones in this sample may be carry-over from other donors' samples.

The V gene is TRBV5-4, the J gene TRBJ1-1, with a weak D call TRBD1 (6 bases). The ends were cut back, 4 bases at V and 3 bases at J, with 16 bases in the middle. Germline V gene lookup returns CDR1 SGHNT and CDR2 YYREEE (reference sequence). The CDR3 consists of 15 residues. CDR3 loop: CASSQAEGGDTEAFF. The CDR3 DNA reads as TGTGCCAGCAGCCAGGCTGAGGGGGGGGACACTGAAGCTTTCTTT.

Points on this clone: Other DNA sequences within the sample encode an identical CDR3. The rearrangement links TRBV27 to TRBJ2-7; possible D gene TRBD2, 7 bases. The CDR3 is 16 amino acids. Trimming removed 5 bases from V and 1 base from J, with 18 bases in between. CDR1 is MNHEY and CDR2 is SMNVEV in the germline V gene (reference sequence). The CDR3 sequence is CASSPSRGPLSYEQYF. The DNA for the CDR3 is TGTGCCAGCAGTCCATCGCGGGGGCCACTTTCCTACGAGCAGTACTTC.

The genes are TRBV28 and TRBJ1-2; maybe TRBD1 (5 bases). Trimming removed 3 bases at V and 5 bases at J, with 19 bases between. Germline-derived CDR1 and CDR2 are MDHEN and SYDVKM. This CDR3 spans 16 amino acids. CDR3 coding DNA: TGTGCCAGCAGTTTGAACCCTGGGGGAGACCTTTATGGCTACACCTTC. Amino acid sequence: CASSLNPGGDLYGYTF.

This clone was observed a single time. J is TRBJ1-2 and V is TRBV11-2, with TRBD1 matching 7 bases. With V trimmed by 5 bases and J by 1 base, 10 bases remained unmatched. The germline V gene has CDR1 SGHAT and CDR2 FQNNGV. The CDR3 spans 16 residues. CDR3 amino acids: CASSPPGGRFNYGYTF. Written as DNA, the CDR3 is TGTGCCAGCAGCCCCCCAGGGGGGCGGTTTAACTATGGCTACACCTTC.

This clone was picked up one time. The chain is built from TRBV13 and TRBJ2-5; 12 nucleotides line up with TRBD2. Germline V CDR1 and CDR2: PRHDT, FYEKMQ (reference sequence). The CDR3 is 17 amino acids. The V gene end was trimmed by 1 base and the J gene end by 6 bases; junction bases not matched to a gene: 9. DNA for the CDR3: TGTGCCAGCAGCTTAGAAACCGGACTAGCGGGAATGAAGACCCAGTACTTC. The encoded protein is CASSLETGLAGMKTQYF.

As concerns this clone: An end of the junction does not agree with germline; a read error may underlie this. This rearrangement joins TRBV9 to TRBJ2-1, with TRBD2 matching over 13 bases. This CDR3 has 15 residues. CDR1 is SGDLS and CDR2 is YYNGEE in the germline V gene. The CDR3 spells CASSVAFRTSGRLIF. The DNA for the CDR3 is TGTGCCAGCAGCGTAGCTTTTAGGACTAGCGGGAGATTGATCTTC. The entire variable domain, with the rest obtained from reference TRBV9 and TRBJ2-1, is as follows: DSGVTQTPKHLITATGQRVTLRCSPRSGDLSVYWYQQSLDQGLQFLIQYYNGEERAKGNILERFSAQQFPDLHSELNLSSLELGDSALYFCASSVAFRTSGRLIFGPGTRLTVL.

The chain couples TRBV7-9 to TRBJ2-3, with 7 nucleotides matching TRBD2. This CDR3 spans 17 amino acids. The germline gives CDR1 SEHNR, CDR2 FQNEAQ (reference sequence). V was pared by 5 bases and J by 0 bases, with 11 bases of the junction left unmatched. CDR3 in DNA: TGTGCCAGCAGCGCTAGCCTACTAGCGCCTAGCACAGATACGCAGTATTTT. Protein product: CASSASLLAPSTDTQYF.

This sequence joins TRBV27 and TRBJ2-7, with D possibly matching TRBD1 (7 bases). This CDR3 spans 15 amino acids. Germline V gives CDR1 MNHEY, CDR2 SMNVEV (reference sequence). The V end lost 4 bases, the J end lost 5 bases, and 18 bases lay between the germline ends. CDR3 sequence reads: CASSWLQGGEHEQYF. The CDR3 coding sequence is TGTGCCAGCAGTTGGTTGCAGGGGGGTGAGCACGAGCAGTACTTC.

DNA of the CDR3: TGTGCCAGCACTTCAGACACCGACTACGAGCAGTACTTC. It yields the protein CASTSDTDYEQYF. The chain employs TRBV25-1 and TRBJ2-7; D not resolved. Germline CDR1 and CDR2: MGHDK and SYGVNS. V was trimmed by 7 bases and J by 3 bases, leaving 13 bases between them. The CDR3 contains 13 residues.

In its sample, this clone was seen a few times. The chain links TRBV10-1 to TRBJ1-5; D is ambiguous. The CDR3 consists of 10 residues. V was cut by 11 bases and J by 1 base, with 3 bases left in between. Germline V gene data show CDR1 as WNHNN and CDR2 as SYGVQD (reference sequence). CDR3 DNA sequence: TGCGCCTTAAGCAATCAGCCCCAGCATTTT. Amino acid sequence: CALSNQPQHF.

A remark on this clone: Other nucleotide sequences in the sample specify the same CDR3. V gene TRBV5-1 combines with J gene TRBJ2-7, with D perhaps TRBD2 (5 bases). The CDR3 sequence is 16 residues long. Germline CDR1 is SGHRS and CDR2 is YFSETQ. The V end lost 4 bases, the J end lost 6 bases, and 23 bases lay between the germline ends. In nucleotides, the CDR3 is TGCGCCAGCAGCCCGGCGAGGGTCCACCGGGTGGGCGAGCAGTACTTC. It yields the protein CASSPARVHRVGEQYF.